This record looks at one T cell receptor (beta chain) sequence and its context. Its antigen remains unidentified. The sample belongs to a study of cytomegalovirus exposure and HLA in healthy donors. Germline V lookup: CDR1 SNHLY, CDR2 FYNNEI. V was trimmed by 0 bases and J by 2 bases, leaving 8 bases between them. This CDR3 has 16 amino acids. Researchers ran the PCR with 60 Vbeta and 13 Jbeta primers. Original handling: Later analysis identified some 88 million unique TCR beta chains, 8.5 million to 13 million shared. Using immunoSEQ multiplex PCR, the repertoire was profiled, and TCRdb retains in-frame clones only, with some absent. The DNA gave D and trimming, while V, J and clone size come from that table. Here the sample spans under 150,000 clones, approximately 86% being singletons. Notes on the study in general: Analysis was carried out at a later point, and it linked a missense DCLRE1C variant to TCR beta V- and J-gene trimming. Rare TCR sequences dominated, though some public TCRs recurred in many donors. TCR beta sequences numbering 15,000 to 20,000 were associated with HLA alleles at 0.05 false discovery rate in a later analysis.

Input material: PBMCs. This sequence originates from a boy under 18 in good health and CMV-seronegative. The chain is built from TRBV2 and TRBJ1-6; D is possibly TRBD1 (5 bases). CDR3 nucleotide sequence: TGTGCCAGCAGTGAAGCGGACATCCCCTATAATTCACCCCTCCACTTT. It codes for CASSEADIPYNSPLHF.